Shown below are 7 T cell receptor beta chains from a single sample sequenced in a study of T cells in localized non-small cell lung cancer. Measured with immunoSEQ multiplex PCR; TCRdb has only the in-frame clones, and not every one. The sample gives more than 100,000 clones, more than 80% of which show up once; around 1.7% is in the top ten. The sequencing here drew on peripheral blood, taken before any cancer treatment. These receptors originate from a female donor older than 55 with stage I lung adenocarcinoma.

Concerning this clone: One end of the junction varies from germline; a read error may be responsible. CDR3 loop: CSARVGSSYTF. CDR3 DNA: TGCAGTGCGAGAGTGGGCAGCTCCTACACCTTC. The rearrangement uses TRBV20-1 and TRBJ1-2; no definite D call. CDR1 DFQATT and CDR2 SNEGSKA come from the germline V gene (reference sequence). CDR3 length: 11 amino acids.

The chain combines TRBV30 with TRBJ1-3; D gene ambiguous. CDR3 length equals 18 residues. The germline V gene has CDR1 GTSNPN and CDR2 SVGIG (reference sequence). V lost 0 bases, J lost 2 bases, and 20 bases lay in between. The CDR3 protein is CAWSVPAVNPNTGNTIYF. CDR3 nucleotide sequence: TGTGCCTGGAGTGTCCCGGCAGTCAACCCTAATACTGGAAACACCATATATTTT.

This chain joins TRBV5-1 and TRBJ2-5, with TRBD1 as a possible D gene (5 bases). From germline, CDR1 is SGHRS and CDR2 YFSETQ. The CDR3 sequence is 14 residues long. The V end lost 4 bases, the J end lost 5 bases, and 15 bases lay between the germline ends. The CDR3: CASSPDLPGETQYF. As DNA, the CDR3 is TGCGCCAGCAGCCCGGACCTCCCAGGGGAGACCCAGTACTTC.

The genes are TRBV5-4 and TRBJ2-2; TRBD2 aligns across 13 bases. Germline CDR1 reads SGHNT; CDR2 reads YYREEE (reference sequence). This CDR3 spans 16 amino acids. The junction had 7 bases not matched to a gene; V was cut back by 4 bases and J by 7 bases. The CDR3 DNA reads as TGTGCCAGCAGCCCTGGGACTAGCGGGACGGGCGGGGAGCTGTTTTTT. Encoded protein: CASSPGTSGTGGELFF.

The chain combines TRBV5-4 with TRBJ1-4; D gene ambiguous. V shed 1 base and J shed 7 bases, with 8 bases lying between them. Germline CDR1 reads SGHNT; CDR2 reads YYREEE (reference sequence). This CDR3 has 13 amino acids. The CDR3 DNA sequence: TGTGCCAGCAGCTTGTACGTCGGTGAAAAACTGTTTTTT. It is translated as CASSLYVGEKLFF.

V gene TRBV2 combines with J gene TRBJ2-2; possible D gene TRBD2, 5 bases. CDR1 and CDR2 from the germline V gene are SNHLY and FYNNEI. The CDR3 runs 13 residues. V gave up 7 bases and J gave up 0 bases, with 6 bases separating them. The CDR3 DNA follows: TGTGCCAGCACGCGGGCGAACACCGGGGAGCTGTTTTTT. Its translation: CASTRANTGELFF.

CDR3 residues: CASSQRQGGNTIYF. The CDR3 DNA follows: TGCGCCAGCAGTCAGCGGCAGGGTGGAAACACCATATATTTT. The chain employs TRBV23-1 and TRBJ1-3; D possibly corresponds to TRBD1 (5 bases). TRBV23-1 is flagged as an ORF with uncertain function. The V gene lost 3 bases and the J gene lost 3 bases, with 9 bases spanning the gap. This CDR3 comprises 14 residues.